The text below deals with one T cell receptor beta chain. Its antigen remains unknown. The data originate from a study of a mutant IDH1 vaccine in newly diagnosed glioma. Study context: Onset of vaccination occurred 4-6 weeks following radiotherapy alone, or with temozolomide cycles.

Germline CDR1 reads SGHDT; CDR2 reads YYEEEE. V dropped 2 bases and J dropped 3; count of bases not matched to a gene: 5. The CDR3 runs to 15 residues. Noted time point: week 23, last vaccination. One vaccine dose held 300 ug of mutant IDH1 20-mer peptide and came with topical imiquimod. Sequencing used immunoSEQ multiplex PCR; TCRdb keeps in-frame clones, though not all of them. This sample has about 81,000 clones, with 65% to 90% found just once. The chain uses TRBV5-6 and TRBJ2-1, with 7 positions matching TRBD2. The starting material was PBMCs, obtained from a glioma patient whose treatment included an IDH1 peptide vaccine. This TCR was recovered from a man aged 30 to 39 with glioma. Some clones in this sample may be carry-over from other donors' samples. CDR3 nucleotide sequence: TGTGCCAGCAGCTTTCGGCTAGCGGTCTACAATGAGCAGTTCTTC. Amino acids: CASSFRLAVYNEQFF.